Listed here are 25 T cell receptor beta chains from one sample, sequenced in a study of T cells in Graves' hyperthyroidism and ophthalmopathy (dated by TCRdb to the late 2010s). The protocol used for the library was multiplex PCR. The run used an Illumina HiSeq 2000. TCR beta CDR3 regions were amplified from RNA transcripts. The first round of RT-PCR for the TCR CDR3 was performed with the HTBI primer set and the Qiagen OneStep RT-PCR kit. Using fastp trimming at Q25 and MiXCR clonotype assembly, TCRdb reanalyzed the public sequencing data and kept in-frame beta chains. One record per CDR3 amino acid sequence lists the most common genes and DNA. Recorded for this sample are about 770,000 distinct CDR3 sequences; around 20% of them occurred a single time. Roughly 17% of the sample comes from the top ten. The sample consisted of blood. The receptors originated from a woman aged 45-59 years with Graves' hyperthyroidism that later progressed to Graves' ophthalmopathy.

CDR3 DNA: TGTGCCAGTACCAACACCGGGACACCCGGGGAGCTGTTTTTT. It translates to CASTNTGTPGELFF. This chain links TRBV19 with TRBJ2-2, with D possibly being TRBD1 (6 bases). CDR1 and CDR2 from the germline V gene are LNHDA and SQIVND (reference sequence). Trimming took off 7 bases at V and 6 bases at J, with 15 bases between the two ends. This CDR3 is 14 amino acids long.

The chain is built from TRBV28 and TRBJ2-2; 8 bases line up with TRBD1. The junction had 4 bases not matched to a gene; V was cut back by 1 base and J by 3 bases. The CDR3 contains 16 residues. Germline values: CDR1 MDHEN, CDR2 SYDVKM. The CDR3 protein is CASSLFQGAYTGELFF. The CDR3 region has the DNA TGTGCCAGCAGTTTATTTCAGGGGGCTTACACCGGGGAGCTGTTTTTT.

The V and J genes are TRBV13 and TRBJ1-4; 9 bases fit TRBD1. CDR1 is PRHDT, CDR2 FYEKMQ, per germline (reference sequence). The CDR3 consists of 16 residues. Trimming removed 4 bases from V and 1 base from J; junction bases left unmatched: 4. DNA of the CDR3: TGTGCCAGCAGCTCTACAGGGGGCATAACTAATGAAAAACTGTTTTTT. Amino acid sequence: CASSSTGGITNEKLFF.

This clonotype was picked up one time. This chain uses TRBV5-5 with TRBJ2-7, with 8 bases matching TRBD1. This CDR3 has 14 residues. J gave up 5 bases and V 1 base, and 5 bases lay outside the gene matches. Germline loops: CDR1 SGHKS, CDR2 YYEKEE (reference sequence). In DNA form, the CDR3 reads TGTGCCAGCAGCTTGCCAGGGGGCTACCACGAGCAGTACTTC. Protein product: CASSLPGGYHEQYF.

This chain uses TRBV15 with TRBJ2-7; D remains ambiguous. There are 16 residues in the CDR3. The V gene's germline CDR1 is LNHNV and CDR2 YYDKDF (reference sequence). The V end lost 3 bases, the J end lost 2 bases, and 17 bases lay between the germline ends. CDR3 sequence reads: CATSSRIQTNTYEQYF. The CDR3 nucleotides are TGTGCCACCAGCAGCCGGATTCAGACAAATACCTACGAGCAGTACTTC.

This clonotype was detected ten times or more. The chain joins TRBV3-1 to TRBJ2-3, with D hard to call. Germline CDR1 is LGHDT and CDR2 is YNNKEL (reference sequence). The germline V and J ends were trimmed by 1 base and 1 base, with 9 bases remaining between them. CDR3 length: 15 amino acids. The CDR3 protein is CASSQVLAGTDTQYF. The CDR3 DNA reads TGTGCCAGCAGCCAAGTTCTGGCGGGCACAGATACGCAGTATTTT.

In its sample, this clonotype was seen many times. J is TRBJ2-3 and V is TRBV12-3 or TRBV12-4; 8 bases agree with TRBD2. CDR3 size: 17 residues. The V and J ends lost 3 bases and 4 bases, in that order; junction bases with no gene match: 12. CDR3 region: CASSFLPRRGAPDTQYF. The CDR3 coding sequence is TGTGCCAGCAGTTTTCTCCCGCGGCGGGGGGCCCCAGATACGCAGTATTTT.

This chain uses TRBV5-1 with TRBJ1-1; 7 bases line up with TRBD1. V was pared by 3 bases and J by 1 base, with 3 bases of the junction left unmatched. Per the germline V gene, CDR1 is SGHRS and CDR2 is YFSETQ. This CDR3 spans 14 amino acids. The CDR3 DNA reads TGCGCCAGCAGCTCGGAGGGGGCGAACACTGAAGCTTTCTTT. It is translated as CASSSEGANTEAFF.

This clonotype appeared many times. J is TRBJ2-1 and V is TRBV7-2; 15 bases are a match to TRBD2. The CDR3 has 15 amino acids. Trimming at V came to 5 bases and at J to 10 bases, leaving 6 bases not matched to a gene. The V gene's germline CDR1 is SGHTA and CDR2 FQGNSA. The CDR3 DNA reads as TGTGCCAGCAGCCTGGGACTAGCGGGGGGTTGGGAGCAGTTCTTC. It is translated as CASSLGLAGGWEQFF.

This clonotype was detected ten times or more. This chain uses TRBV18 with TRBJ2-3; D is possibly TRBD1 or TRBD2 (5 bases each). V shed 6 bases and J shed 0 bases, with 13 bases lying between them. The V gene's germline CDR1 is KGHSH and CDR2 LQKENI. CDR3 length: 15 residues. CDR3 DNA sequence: TGTGCCAGCTCCCCTCGGGACCGAAGCACAGATACGCAGTATTTT. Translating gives CASSPRDRSTDTQYF.

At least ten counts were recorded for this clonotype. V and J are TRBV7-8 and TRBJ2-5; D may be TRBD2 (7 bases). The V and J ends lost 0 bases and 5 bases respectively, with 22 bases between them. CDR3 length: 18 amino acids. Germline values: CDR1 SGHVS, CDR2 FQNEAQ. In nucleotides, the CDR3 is TGTGCCAGCAGCTTAGCCTCACTACCACGGGGGGCCCTGGAGACCCAGTACTTC. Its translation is CASSLASLPRGALETQYF.

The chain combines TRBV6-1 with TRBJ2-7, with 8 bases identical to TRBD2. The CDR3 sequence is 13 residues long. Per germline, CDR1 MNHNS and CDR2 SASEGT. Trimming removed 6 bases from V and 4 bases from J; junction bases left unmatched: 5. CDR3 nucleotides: TGTGCCAGCAGGGAGACTAGCGAGTACGAGCAGTACTTC. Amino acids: CASRETSEYEQYF.

The CDR3 DNA reads as TGTGCCAGTAGTTTTACCGGACAGGGGGCTTACGAGCAGTACTTC. Encoded protein: CASSFTGQGAYEQYF. The chain employs TRBV19 and TRBJ2-7; the match to TRBD1 covers 11 bases. Germline CDR1 is LNHDA and CDR2 is SQIVND (reference sequence). Trimming removed 5 bases from V and 4 bases from J; junction bases left unmatched: 7. The CDR3 totals 15 residues.

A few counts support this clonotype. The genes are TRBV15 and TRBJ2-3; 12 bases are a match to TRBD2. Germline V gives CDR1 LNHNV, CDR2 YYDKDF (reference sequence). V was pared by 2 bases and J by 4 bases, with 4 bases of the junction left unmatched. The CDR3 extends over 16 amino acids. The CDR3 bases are TGTGCCACCAGCAGACTAGCGGGGGGGAGTCCAGATACGCAGTATTTT. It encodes CATSRLAGGSPDTQYF.

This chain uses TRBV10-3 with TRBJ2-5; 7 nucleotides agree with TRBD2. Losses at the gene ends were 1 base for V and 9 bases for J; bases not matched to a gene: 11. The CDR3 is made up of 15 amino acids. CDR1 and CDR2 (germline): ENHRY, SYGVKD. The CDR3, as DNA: TGTGCCATCAGTGAGTGGGCTAGCGGAGTTCGGGCCCAGTACTTC. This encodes CAISEWASGVRAQYF.

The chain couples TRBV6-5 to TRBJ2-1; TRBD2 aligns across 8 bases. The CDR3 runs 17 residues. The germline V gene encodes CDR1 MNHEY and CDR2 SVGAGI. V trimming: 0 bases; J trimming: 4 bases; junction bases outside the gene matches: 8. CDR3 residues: CASSYSIRGGHYNEQFF. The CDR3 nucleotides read TGTGCCAGCAGTTACTCGATTCGCGGGGGGCATTACAATGAGCAGTTCTTC.

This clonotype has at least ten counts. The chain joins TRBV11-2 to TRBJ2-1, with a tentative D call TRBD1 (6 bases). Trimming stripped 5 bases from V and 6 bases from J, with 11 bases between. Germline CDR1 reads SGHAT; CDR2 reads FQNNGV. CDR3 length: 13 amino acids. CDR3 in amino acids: CASSVSGVNEQFF. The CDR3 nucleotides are TGTGCCAGCAGCGTCTCAGGGGTCAATGAGCAGTTCTTC.

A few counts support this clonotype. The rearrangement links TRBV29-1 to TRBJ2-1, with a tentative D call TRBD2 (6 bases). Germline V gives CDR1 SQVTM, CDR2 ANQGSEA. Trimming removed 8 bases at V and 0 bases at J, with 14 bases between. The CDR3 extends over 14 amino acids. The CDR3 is CSYWGGHSYNEQFF. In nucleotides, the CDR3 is TGCAGCTACTGGGGAGGCCACTCCTACAATGAGCAGTTCTTC.

The CDR3 DNA sequence: TGTGCCAGCAGCCGGTACGGCGCTAGCGGGGGGCGTACTAGCACAGATACGCAGTATTTT. Translation: CASSRYGASGGRTSTDTQYF. The chain combines TRBV7-6 with TRBJ2-3, with 11 bases matching TRBD2. CDR3 length equals 20 residues. Per germline, CDR1 SGHVS and CDR2 FNYEAQ. The V and J ends lost 5 bases and 0 bases, in that order; junction bases with no gene match: 16.

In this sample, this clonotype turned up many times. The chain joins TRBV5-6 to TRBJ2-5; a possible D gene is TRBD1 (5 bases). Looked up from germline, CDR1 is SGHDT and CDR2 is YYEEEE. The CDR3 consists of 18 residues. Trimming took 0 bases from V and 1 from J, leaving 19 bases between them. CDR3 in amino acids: CASSLEGPGNVRQETQYF. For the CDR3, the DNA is TGTGCCAGCAGCTTGGAGGGCCCAGGGAATGTACGCCAAGAGACCCAGTACTTC.

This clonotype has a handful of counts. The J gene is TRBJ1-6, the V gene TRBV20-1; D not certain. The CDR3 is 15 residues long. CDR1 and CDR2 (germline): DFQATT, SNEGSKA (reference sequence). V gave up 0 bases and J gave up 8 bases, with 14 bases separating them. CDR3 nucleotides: TGCAGTGCTAGAGATCCCTGGGGTTCGGATTCACCCCTCCACTTT. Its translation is CSARDPWGSDSPLHF.

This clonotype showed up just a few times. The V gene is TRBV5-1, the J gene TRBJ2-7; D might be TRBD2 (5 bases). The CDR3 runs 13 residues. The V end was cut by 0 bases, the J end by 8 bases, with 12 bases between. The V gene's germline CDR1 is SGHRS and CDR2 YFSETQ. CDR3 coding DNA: TGCGCCAGCAGCTTGGAGAGGGAAGCCCAGCAGTACTTC. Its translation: CASSLEREAQQYF.

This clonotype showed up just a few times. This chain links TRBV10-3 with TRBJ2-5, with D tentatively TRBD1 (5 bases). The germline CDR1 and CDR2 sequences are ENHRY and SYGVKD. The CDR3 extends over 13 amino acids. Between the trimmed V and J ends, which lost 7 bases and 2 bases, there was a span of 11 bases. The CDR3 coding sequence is TGTGCCATCAAGGGGCAGGATCAAGAGACCCAGTACTTC. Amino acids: CAIKGQDQETQYF.

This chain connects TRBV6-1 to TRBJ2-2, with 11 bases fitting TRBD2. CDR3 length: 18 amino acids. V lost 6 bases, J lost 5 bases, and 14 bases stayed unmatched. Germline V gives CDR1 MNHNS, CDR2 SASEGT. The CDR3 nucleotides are TGTGCCAGCAGCGCCCGGATTCTAGCGGGGGGAGGTACCGGGGAGCTGTTTTTT. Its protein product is CASSARILAGGGTGELFF.

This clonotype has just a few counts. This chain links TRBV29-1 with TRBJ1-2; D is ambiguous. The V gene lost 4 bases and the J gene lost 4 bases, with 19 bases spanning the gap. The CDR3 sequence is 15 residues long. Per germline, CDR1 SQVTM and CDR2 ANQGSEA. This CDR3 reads CSVVFRRGSAYGYTF. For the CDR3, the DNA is TGCAGCGTTGTTTTTCGGAGAGGATCGGCCTATGGCTACACCTTC. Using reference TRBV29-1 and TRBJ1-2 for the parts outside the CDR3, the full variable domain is SAVISQKPSRDICQRGTSLTIQCQVDSQVTMMFWYRQQPGQSLTLIATANQGSEATYESGFVIDKFPISRPNLTFSTLTVSNMSPEDSSIYLCSVVFRRGSAYGYTFGSGTRLTVV.